A selection of T cell receptor beta chains follows, all from one sample in a study of blood T cell repertoires in COVID-19. The protocol was immunoSEQ multiplex PCR, while the TCRdb copy is restricted to in-frame clones and leaves out a portion. The sample carries some 160,000 clones, under 85% recorded once. Sequencing was performed on peripheral blood. The source is a man aged 45 to 65 with active or convalescent COVID-19. CDR3s include the opening cysteine and the closing phenylalanine or tryptophan. Fields, in order: clone size, D gene, J gene, V gene, CDR3 DNA, CDR3 protein. D genes are given only for firm matches. The size field is filled for only some rows; it gives once, few, many or a size class.

clone size: .; D gene: .; J gene: TRBJ1-3; V gene: TRBV7-9; CDR3 DNA: TGTGCCAGCATCCCGAGCGGGGGAAACACCATATATTTT; CDR3 protein: CASIPSGGNTIYF
clone size: few; D gene: TRBD2; J gene: TRBJ2-5; V gene: TRBV11-3; CDR3 DNA: TGTGCCAGCAGCGCCCCGGGGGGAGGGCGAGAGACCCAGTACTTC; CDR3 protein: CASSAPGGGRETQYF
clone size: .; D gene: TRBD1; J gene: TRBJ1-2; V gene: TRBV19; CDR3 DNA: TGTGCCAGTAGTATAGGTTGGACAGGGTCCGGCTACACCTTC; CDR3 protein: CASSIGWTGSGYTF
clone size: .; D gene: .; J gene: TRBJ2-1; V gene: TRBV21-1; CDR3 DNA: TGTGCCAGCAGCAAAGGTGTACGGAGAGATGAGCAGTTCTTC; CDR3 protein: CASSKGVRRDEQFF
clone size: once; D gene: TRBD1; J gene: TRBJ1-5; V gene: TRBV6-5; CDR3 DNA: TGTGCCAGCAAGCTCAGACAGGGCCGCAATCAGCCCCAGCATTTT; CDR3 protein: CASKLRQGRNQPQHF
clone size: .; D gene: .; J gene: TRBJ2-2; V gene: TRBV28; CDR3 DNA: TGTGCCAGCAGTTTGCGCGGATCGAACACCGGGGAGCTGTTTTTT; CDR3 protein: CASSLRGSNTGELFF
clone size: .; D gene: TRBD2; J gene: TRBJ2-5; V gene: TRBV2; CDR3 DNA: TGTGCCAGCATGCTACTAGCGGGACGACAAGAGACCCAGTACTTC; CDR3 protein: CASMLLAGRQETQYF
clone size: .; D gene: TRBD1; J gene: TRBJ1-3; V gene: TRBV2; CDR3 DNA: TGTGCCAGCAGTGCCAACAGGGGGGAAGGAAACACCATATATTTT; CDR3 protein: CASSANRGEGNTIYF
clone size: once; D gene: TRBD1; J gene: TRBJ2-6; V gene: TRBV3-1/TRBV3-2; CDR3 DNA: TGTGCCAGCAGCTCCCAGGGGGGCGGGACAGGAGGGGCCAACGTCCTGACTTTC; CDR3 protein: CASSSQGGGTGGANVLTF
clone size: .; D gene: .; J gene: TRBJ2-1; V gene: TRBV7-9; CDR3 DNA: TGTGCCAGCAGCTTAGCCCCGCGGGGCTCCTACAATGAGCAGTTCTTC; CDR3 protein: CASSLAPRGSYNEQFF
clone size: .; D gene: TRBD1; J gene: TRBJ2-7; V gene: TRBV6-6; CDR3 DNA: TGTGCCAGCAGTTCTCCGGGACAGGGGGTAGGTGAGCAGTACTTC; CDR3 protein: CASSSPGQGVGEQYF
clone size: .; D gene: .; J gene: TRBJ2-3; V gene: TRBV7-6; CDR3 DNA: TGTGCCAGCAGCTTGGGACTTATCACAGATACGCAGTATTTT; CDR3 protein: CASSLGLITDTQYF
clone size: .; D gene: TRBD2; J gene: TRBJ2-1; V gene: TRBV7-7; CDR3 DNA: TGTGCTAGCAGCGTGGGACTAGCGGGAGGACCGCTCAATGAGCAGTTCTTC; CDR3 protein: CASSVGLAGGPLNEQFF
clone size: .; D gene: .; J gene: TRBJ1-2; V gene: TRBV15; CDR3 DNA: TGTGCCACCAGCCCAGGGTACACCTATGGCTACACCTTC; CDR3 protein: CATSPGYTYGYTF
clone size: .; D gene: .; J gene: TRBJ1-4; V gene: TRBV7-2; CDR3 DNA: TGTGCCAGCAGCAAACAGGTTAACAAAGAAAAACTGTTTTTT; CDR3 protein: CASSKQVNKEKLFF
clone size: .; D gene: .; J gene: TRBJ1-3; V gene: TRBV10-3; CDR3 DNA: TGTGCCATCAGTGAGAGGGGTTCTACGAGCGGAAACACCATATATTTT; CDR3 protein: CAISERGSTSGNTIYF
clone size: once; D gene: .; J gene: TRBJ2-5; V gene: TRBV11-3; CDR3 DNA: TGTGCCAGCAGCTCCCCCGGAACAGAAGAGACCCAGTACTTC; CDR3 protein: CASSSPGTEETQYF
clone size: .; D gene: TRBD2; J gene: TRBJ2-5; V gene: TRBV9; CDR3 DNA: TGTGCCAGCAGCGTAGTAGGAGCGTTGGCTAGCGGAGAGACCCAGTACTTC; CDR3 protein: CASSVVGALASGETQYF
clone size: .; D gene: TRBD1; J gene: TRBJ1-2; V gene: TRBV28; CDR3 DNA: TGTGCCAGCAGTTTATATGGACAGGGGGCGTATGGCTACACCTTC; CDR3 protein: CASSLYGQGAYGYTF
clone size: .; D gene: .; J gene: TRBJ1-5; V gene: TRBV10-2; CDR3 DNA: TGCGCCAGCAGTATACAGGGTGGCAATCAGCCCCAGCATTTT; CDR3 protein: CASSIQGGNQPQHF
clone size: .; D gene: .; J gene: TRBJ2-1; V gene: TRBV11-3; CDR3 DNA: TGTGCCAGCAGCTTGGGGGGTGAGCAGTTCTTC; CDR3 protein: CASSLGGEQFF
clone size: .; D gene: .; J gene: TRBJ1-2; V gene: TRBV18; CDR3 DNA: TGTGCCAGCTCACCAGATGGGTGGACAGCTTATGGCTACACCTTC; CDR3 protein: CASSPDGWTAYGYTF
clone size: .; D gene: TRBD2; J gene: TRBJ2-3; V gene: TRBV7-3; CDR3 DNA: TGTGCCAGCAGCTCCATGACTAGCGGGGGCCCAGGAACGCAGTATTTT; CDR3 protein: CASSSMTSGGPGTQYF
clone size: .; D gene: TRBD1; J gene: TRBJ1-4; V gene: TRBV18; CDR3 DNA: TGTGCCAGCTCACCGGACAGGGGTAATGAAAAACTGTTTTTT; CDR3 protein: CASSPDRGNEKLFF
clone size: .; D gene: .; J gene: TRBJ1-2; V gene: TRBV5-4; CDR3 DNA: TGTGCCAGCAGCTGGGGGGGCGGGAACTATGGCTACACCTTC; CDR3 protein: CASSWGGGNYGYTF
clone size: .; D gene: .; J gene: TRBJ2-7; V gene: TRBV29-1; CDR3 DNA: TGCAGCGTTGGGTACCTCGGGTCTGAGCAGTACTTC; CDR3 protein: CSVGYLGSEQYF
clone size: few; D gene: TRBD1; J gene: TRBJ2-7; V gene: TRBV7-9; CDR3 DNA: TGTGCCAGCGGCAACTGGGACAGCGAATACTACGAGCAGTACTTC; CDR3 protein: CASGNWDSEYYEQYF
clone size: .; D gene: .; J gene: TRBJ2-7; V gene: TRBV24-1; CDR3 DNA: TGTGCCACCAGTGGTCCAGGGACAACCTCCTACGAGCAGTACTTC; CDR3 protein: CATSGPGTTSYEQYF
clone size: .; D gene: .; J gene: TRBJ2-7; V gene: TRBV5-1; CDR3 DNA: TGCGCCAGCAGCTTGGGGGCTCGACTAGGAACCCACGAGCAGTACTTC; CDR3 protein: CASSLGARLGTHEQYF
clone size: .; D gene: .; J gene: TRBJ1-5; V gene: TRBV7-2; CDR3 DNA: TGTGCCAGCAGCTTAGTTTCCCCGACGCCAGGGGATAGCAATCAGCCCCAGCATTTT; CDR3 protein: CASSLVSPTPGDSNQPQHF
clone size: .; D gene: .; J gene: TRBJ2-1; V gene: TRBV11-3; CDR3 DNA: TGTGCCAGCAGCTTAGATGGACAGTTGAATGAGCAGTTCTTC; CDR3 protein: CASSLDGQLNEQFF
clone size: .; D gene: TRBD2; J gene: TRBJ2-7; V gene: TRBV4-1; CDR3 DNA: TGCGCCAGCAGCCAAGGACTAGCGGGAGTGTACGAGCAGTACTTC; CDR3 protein: CASSQGLAGVYEQYF
clone size: .; D gene: .; J gene: TRBJ1-5; V gene: TRBV11-2; CDR3 DNA: TGTGCCAGCAGCTACAGGGAGAATCAGCCCCAGCATTTT; CDR3 protein: CASSYRENQPQHF
clone size: few; D gene: TRBD1; J gene: TRBJ1-1; V gene: TRBV10-3; CDR3 DNA: TGTGCCATCGGGGGACAGGGGTTGAGCACTGAAGCTTTCTTT; CDR3 protein: CAIGGQGLSTEAFF
clone size: few; D gene: TRBD1; J gene: TRBJ2-7; V gene: TRBV6-5; CDR3 DNA: TGTGCCAGCAGTTTATGGGTGGGACAGGGTTACGAGCAGTACTTC; CDR3 protein: CASSLWVGQGYEQYF
clone size: .; D gene: TRBD1; J gene: TRBJ1-5; V gene: TRBV6-2/TRBV6-3; CDR3 DNA: TGTGCCAGCAGTTACCCCGGGACAGGGGGCACTCAGCCCCAGCATTTT; CDR3 protein: CASSYPGTGGTQPQHF
clone size: .; D gene: TRBD2; J gene: TRBJ2-7; V gene: TRBV5-4; CDR3 DNA: TGTGCCAGCAGGACGGGACTAGCGGGGTACGAGCAGTACTTC; CDR3 protein: CASRTGLAGYEQYF
clone size: .; D gene: TRBD1; J gene: TRBJ2-7; V gene: TRBV19; CDR3 DNA: TGTGCCAGTAGCCCTGGACAGGGGGCGACAGGACCCTCCTACGAGCAGTACTTC; CDR3 protein: CASSPGQGATGPSYEQYF
clone size: .; D gene: .; J gene: TRBJ1-1; V gene: TRBV11-1; CDR3 DNA: TGTGCCAGCAGCTTCGGGGAGAACACTGAAGCTTTCTTT; CDR3 protein: CASSFGENTEAFF
clone size: .; D gene: .; J gene: TRBJ2-7; V gene: TRBV28; CDR3 DNA: TGTGCCAGCAGTTTGGGGGGGGCAGCGCTCTACGAGCAGTACTTC; CDR3 protein: CASSLGGAALYEQYF
clone size: once; D gene: .; J gene: TRBJ1-5; V gene: TRBV19; CDR3 DNA: TGTGCCAGTAGGCAGGGACTGGCCCAGCATTTT; CDR3 protein: CASRQGLAQHF